This TCR beta chain was identified during a study of T-cell memory formation after mild COVID-19. About the research overall: For the most part, TCR clusters were specific to one donor.

This clonotype has only a few counts. TCRdb redid the calling of the 5' RACE reads with MiXCR, one entry per CDR3 protein. The sample holds over 95,000 distinct CDR3 sequences, around a fifth seen once. V lost 1 base, J lost 5 bases, and 11 bases stayed unmatched. The CDR3 consists of 16 residues. Sequencing was done on a sample of PBMCs or a T cell subset sorted from them (not recorded which). The chain recombines TRBV12-3 or TRBV12-4 with TRBJ2-7, with TRBD2 matching 7 bases. The sequence was collected from a man aged 18 to 30 who had mild COVID-19 (a few samples of this study predate the infection). Cell type and time point are not known. CDR3 sequence reads: CASSLVERGLGNEQYF. As DNA, the CDR3 is TGTGCCAGCAGTTTAGTCGAGCGGGGCCTCGGGAACGAGCAGTACTTC.